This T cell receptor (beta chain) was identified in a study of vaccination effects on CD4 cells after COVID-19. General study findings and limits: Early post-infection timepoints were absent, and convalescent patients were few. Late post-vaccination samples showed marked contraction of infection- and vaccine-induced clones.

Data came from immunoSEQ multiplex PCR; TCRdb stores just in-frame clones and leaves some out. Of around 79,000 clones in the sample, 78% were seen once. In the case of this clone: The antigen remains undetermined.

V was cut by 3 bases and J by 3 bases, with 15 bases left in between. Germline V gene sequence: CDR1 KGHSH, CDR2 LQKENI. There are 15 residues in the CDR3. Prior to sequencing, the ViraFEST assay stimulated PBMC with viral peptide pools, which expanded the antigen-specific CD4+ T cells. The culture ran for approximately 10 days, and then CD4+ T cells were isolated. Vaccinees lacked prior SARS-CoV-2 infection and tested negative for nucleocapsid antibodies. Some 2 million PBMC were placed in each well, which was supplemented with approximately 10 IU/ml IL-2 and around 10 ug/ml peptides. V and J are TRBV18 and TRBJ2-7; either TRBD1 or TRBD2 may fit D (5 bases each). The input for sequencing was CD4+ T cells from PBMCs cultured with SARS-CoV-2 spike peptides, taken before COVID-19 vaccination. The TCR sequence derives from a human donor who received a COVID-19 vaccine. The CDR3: CASSPGQGPYYEQYV. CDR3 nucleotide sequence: TGTGCCAGCTCACCCGGGCAGGGACCATACTACGAGCAGTACGTC.